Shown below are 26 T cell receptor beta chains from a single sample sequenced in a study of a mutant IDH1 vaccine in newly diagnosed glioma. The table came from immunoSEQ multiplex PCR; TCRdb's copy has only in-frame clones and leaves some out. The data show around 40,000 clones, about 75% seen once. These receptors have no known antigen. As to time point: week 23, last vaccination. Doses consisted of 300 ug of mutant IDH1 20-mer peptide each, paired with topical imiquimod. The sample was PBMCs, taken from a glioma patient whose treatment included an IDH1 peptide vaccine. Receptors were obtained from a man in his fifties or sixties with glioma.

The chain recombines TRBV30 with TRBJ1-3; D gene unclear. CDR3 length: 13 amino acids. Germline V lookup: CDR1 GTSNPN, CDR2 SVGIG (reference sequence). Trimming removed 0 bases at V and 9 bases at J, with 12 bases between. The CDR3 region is CAWSVNAQSTIYF. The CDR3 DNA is TGTGCCTGGAGTGTAAACGCGCAGAGCACCATATATTTT.

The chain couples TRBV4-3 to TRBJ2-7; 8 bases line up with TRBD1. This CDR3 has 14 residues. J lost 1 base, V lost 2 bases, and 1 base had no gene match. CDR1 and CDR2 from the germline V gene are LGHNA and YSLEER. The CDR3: CASSQYRGSYEQYF. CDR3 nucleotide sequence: TGCGCCAGCAGCCAATACAGGGGGTCCTACGAGCAGTACTTC.

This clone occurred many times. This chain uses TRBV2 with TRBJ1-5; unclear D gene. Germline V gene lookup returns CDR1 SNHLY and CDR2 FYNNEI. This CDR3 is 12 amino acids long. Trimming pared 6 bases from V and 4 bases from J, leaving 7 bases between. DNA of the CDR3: TGTGCCAGCAGGGAGGTTAATCAGCCCCAGCATTTT. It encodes CASREVNQPQHF.

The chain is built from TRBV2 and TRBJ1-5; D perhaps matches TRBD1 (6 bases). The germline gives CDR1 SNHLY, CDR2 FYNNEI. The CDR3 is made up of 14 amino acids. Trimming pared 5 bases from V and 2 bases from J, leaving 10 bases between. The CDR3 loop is CASSTKGGNQPQHF. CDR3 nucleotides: TGTGCCAGCAGTACGAAGGGGGGCAATCAGCCCCAGCATTTT.

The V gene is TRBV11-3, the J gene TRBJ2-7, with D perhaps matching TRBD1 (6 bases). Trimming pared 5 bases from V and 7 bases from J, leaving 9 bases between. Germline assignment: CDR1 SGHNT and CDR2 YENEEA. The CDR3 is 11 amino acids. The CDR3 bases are TGTGCCAGCAGCCGAGGACAGGAGCAGTACTTC. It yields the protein CASSRGQEQYF. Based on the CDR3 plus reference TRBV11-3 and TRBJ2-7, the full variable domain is EAGVVQSPRYKIIEKKQPVAFWCNPISGHNTLYWYLQNLGQGPELLIRYENEEAVDDSQLPKDRFSAERLKGVDSTLKIQPAELGDSAVYLCASSRGQEQYFGPGTRLTVT.

Here the CDR3 DNA reads TGTGCCAGCTCACCGACAGGGTTCTCTGGAAACACCATATATTTT. This codes for CASSPTGFSGNTIYF. V gene TRBV18 combines with J gene TRBJ1-3; 7 positions agree with TRBD1. V lost 3 bases to trimming and J lost 0 bases; unmatched junction nucleotides: 2. CDR3 length equals 15 residues. CDR1 is KGHSH and CDR2 is LQKENI in the germline V gene.

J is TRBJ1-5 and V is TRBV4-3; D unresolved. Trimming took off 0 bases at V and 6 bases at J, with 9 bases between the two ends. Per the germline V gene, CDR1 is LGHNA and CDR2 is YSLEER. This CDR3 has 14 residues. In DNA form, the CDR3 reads TGCGCCAGCAGCCAAGATCCAGGCGGTCAGCCCCAGCATTTT. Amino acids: CASSQDPGGQPQHF.

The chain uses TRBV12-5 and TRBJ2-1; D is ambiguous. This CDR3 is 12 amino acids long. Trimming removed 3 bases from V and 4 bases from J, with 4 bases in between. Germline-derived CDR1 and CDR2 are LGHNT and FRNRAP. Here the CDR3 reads CASGFGYNEQFF. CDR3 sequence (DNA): TGTGCTAGTGGTTTCGGGTACAATGAGCAGTTCTTC.

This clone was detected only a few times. The CDR3: CASNTFGTGNTEAFF. CDR3 nucleotides: TGTGCCAGTAACACTTTCGGGACAGGGAACACTGAAGCTTTCTTT. The chain couples TRBV19 to TRBJ1-1, with 8 bases aligning to TRBD1. The V segment lost 7 bases and the J segment 1 base; nucleotides outside the gene matches: 8. Germline values: CDR1 LNHDA, CDR2 SQIVND (reference sequence). The CDR3 is made up of 15 amino acids.

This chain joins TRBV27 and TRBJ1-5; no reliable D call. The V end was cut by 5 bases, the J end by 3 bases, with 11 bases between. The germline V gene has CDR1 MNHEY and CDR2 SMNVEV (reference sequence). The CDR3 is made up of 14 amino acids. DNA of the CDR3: TGTGCCAGCAGTCTCGTCGGGTCCAATCAGCCCCAGCATTTT. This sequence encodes CASSLVGSNQPQHF.

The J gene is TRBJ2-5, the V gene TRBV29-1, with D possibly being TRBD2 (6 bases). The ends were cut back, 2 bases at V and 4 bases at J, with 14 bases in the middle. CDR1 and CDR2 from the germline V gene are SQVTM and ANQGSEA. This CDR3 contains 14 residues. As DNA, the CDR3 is TGCAGCGTTGAAAAGGCCGGGGGTGGAGAGACCCAGTACTTC. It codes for CSVEKAGGGETQYF.

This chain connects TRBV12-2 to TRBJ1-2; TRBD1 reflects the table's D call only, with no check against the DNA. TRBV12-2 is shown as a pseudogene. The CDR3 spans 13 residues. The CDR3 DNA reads TGTGCAAGTCGCCCGACAGGGCAAGGAGGCTACACCTTC. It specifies CASRPTGQGGYTF.

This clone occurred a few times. The CDR3 DNA sequence: TGTGCCAGCAGTTTGGGGACAGATTTAGAGACCCAGTACTTC. Its protein is CASSLGTDLETQYF. The chain joins TRBV27 to TRBJ2-5; 7 nucleotides agree with TRBD1. The V segment lost 3 bases and the J segment 4 bases; nucleotides outside the gene matches: 5. The CDR3 consists of 14 residues. Germline CDR1 MNHEY, CDR2 SMNVEV (reference sequence).

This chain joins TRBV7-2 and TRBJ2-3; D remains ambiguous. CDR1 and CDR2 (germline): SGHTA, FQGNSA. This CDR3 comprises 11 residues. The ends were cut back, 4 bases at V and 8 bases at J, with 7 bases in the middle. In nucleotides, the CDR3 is TGTGCCAGCAGCTCCGCTGCTACGCAGTATTTT. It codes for CASSSAATQYF. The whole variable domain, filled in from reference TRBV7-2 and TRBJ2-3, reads GAGVSQSPSNKVTEKGKDVELRCDPISGHTALYWYRQSLGQGLEFLIYFQGNSAPDKSGLPSDRFSAERTGGSVSTLTIQRTQQEDSAVYLCASSSAATQYFGPGTRLTVL.

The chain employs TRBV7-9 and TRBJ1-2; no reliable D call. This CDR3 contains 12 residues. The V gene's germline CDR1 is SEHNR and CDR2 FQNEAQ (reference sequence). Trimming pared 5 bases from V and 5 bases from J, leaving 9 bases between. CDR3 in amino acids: CASSTAEYGYTF. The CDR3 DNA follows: TGTGCCAGCAGCACCGCTGAGTATGGCTACACCTTC.

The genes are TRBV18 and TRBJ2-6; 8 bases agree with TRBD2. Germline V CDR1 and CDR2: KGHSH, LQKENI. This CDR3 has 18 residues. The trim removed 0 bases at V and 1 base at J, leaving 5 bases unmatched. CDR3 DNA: TGTGCCAGCTCACCACCGATAGCGGGGATGTCTGGGGCCAACGTCCTGACTTTC. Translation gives CASSPPIAGMSGANVLTF.

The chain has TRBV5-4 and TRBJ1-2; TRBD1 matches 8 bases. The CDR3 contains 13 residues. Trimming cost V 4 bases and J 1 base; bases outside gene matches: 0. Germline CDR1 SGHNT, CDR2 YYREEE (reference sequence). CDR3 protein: CASSGQGNYGYTF. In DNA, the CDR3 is TGTGCCAGCAGCGGACAGGGTAACTATGGCTACACCTTC.

The chain's CDR3 is CAWSGTYNSPLHF. The CDR3 DNA is TGTGCCTGGAGTGGTACCTATAATTCACCCCTCCACTTT. This chain joins TRBV30 and TRBJ1-6; D remains ambiguous. Trimming cost V 1 base and J 2 bases, with 3 bases left between them. The germline V gene has CDR1 GTSNPN and CDR2 SVGIG (reference sequence). The CDR3 covers 13 residues.

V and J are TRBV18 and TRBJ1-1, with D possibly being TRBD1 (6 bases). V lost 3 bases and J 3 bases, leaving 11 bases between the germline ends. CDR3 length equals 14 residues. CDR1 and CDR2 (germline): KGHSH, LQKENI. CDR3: CASSPGQPYTEAFF. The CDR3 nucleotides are TGTGCCAGCTCACCCGGACAGCCTTACACTGAAGCTTTCTTT. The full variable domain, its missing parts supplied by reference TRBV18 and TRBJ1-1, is NAGVMQNPRHLVRRRGQEARLRCSPMKGHSHVYWYRQLPEEGLKFMVYLQKENIIDESGMPKERFSAEFPKEGPSILRIQQVVRGDSAAYFCASSPGQPYTEAFFGQGTRLTVV.

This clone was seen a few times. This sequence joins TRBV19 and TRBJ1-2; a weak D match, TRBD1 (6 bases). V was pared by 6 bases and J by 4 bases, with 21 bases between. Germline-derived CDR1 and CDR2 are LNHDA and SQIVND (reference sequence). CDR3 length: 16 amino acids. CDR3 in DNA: TGTGCCAGTAGCCCCGAATGGGGGGCTGCGTCCTATGGCTACACCTTC. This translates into CASSPEWGAASYGYTF.

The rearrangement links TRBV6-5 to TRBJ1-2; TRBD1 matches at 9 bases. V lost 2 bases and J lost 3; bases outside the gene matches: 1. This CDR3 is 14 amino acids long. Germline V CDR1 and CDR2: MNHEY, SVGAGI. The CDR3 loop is CASSYGQGYYGYTF. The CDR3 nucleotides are TGTGCCAGCAGTTACGGACAGGGGTACTATGGCTACACCTTC.

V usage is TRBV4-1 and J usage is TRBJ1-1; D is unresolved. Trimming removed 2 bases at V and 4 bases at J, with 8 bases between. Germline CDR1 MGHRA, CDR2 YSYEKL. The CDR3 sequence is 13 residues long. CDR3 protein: CASSQTVGTEAFF. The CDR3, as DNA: TGCGCCAGCAGCCAAACCGTTGGCACTGAAGCTTTCTTT.

CDR3 bases: TGTGCCAGCAGCCGGGGACAGGGTCGGCAGCCCCAGCATTTT. Translated, it gives CASSRGQGRQPQHF. The genes are TRBV7-2 and TRBJ1-5, with 9 bases identical to TRBD1. In germline, CDR1 is SGHTA, CDR2 FQGNSA. The V gene end was trimmed by 5 bases and the J gene end by 7 bases; junction bases not matched to a gene: 6. The CDR3 has 14 amino acids.

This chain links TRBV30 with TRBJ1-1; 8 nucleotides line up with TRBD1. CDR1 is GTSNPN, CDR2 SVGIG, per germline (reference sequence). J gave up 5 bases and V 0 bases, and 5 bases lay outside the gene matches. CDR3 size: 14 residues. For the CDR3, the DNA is TGTGCCTGGAGTGTAGACAGGGGACGGACTGAAGCTTTCTTT. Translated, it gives CAWSVDRGRTEAFF.

The CDR3 DNA reads TGTGCCAGCAGTGTGGGGGGACAGGGAGGGTCACCCCTCCACTTT. Protein product: CASSVGGQGGSPLHF. The V and J genes are TRBV2 and TRBJ1-6, with 9 bases identical to TRBD1. This CDR3 region has 15 residues. CDR1 is SNHLY, CDR2 FYNNEI, per germline. Unmatched junction bases numbered 8, after V lost 4 bases and J lost 10 bases.

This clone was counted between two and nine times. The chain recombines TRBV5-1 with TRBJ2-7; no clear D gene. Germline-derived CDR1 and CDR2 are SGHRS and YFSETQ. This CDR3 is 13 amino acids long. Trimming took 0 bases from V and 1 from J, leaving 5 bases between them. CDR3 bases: TGCGCCAGCAGCTTGGAAGGGTCCTACGAGCAGTACTTC. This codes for CASSLEGSYEQYF.